This TCR beta chain was sequenced during a study of PD-1 blockade in classical Hodgkin lymphoma. Overall study findings and caveats: Complete responders matched newly diagnosed patients in baseline diversity.

Sequenced by immunoSEQ multiplex PCR; TCRdb stores in-frame clones only, minus some. The profile shows tens of thousands of clones, 92% of them singletons. This clone was seen just once. Its antigen is as yet unknown. The germline V and J ends were trimmed by 1 base and 6 bases, with 12 bases remaining between them. This CDR3 has 14 residues. The germline V gene has CDR1 SGHAT and CDR2 FQNNGV. The time point denotes: cycle 4 day 1 (C4D1), after 5 to 7 weeks of nivolumab. Relapse after autologous stem cell transplantation occurred in every patient, and brentuximab vedotin exposure varied. Magnetic negative selection purified CD4+ T cells from thawed PBMCs. Complete response, partial response or progressive disease was each patient's best response.

This clonotype was sampled from a human donor with classical Hodgkin lymphoma. The chain has TRBV11-2 and TRBJ1-2; D is perhaps TRBD1 (6 bases). Sample: CD4+ T cells from blood, taken before the fourth cycle of nivolumab. CDR3 in DNA: TGTGCCAGCAGCTTAGTGGGGGGCGCGGATGGCTACACCTTC. It translates to CASSLVGGADGYTF.